Below, 27 T cell receptor beta chains from the same sample are listed, as sequenced in a study of T-cell memory formation after mild COVID-19. One entry per CDR3 protein results from TCRdb running MiXCR on the 5' RACE reads. Counted here are some 57,000 distinct CDR3 sequences, more than 9% occurring once; the ten biggest clones make up 24%. The source material was PBMCs or a T cell subset sorted from them (not recorded which). Receptors were obtained from a man aged 18 to 30 who had mild COVID-19 (a few samples of this study predate the infection). Cell type and time point are not known.

This clonotype was seen at least ten times. The chain employs TRBV7-3 and TRBJ1-1; D remains ambiguous. The CDR3 length is 14 residues. Trimming stripped 7 bases from V and 1 base from J, with 13 bases between. CDR1 and CDR2 (germline): SGHTA, FQGTGA. CDR3 sequence (DNA): TGTGCCAGCAAACTATATTCAGCGAACACTGAAGCTTTCTTT. Translation gives CASKLYSANTEAFF.

This chain links TRBV3-1 with TRBJ1-1; no reliable D call. V shed 0 bases and J shed 11 bases, with 13 bases lying between them. The CDR3 has 13 amino acids. Germline loops: CDR1 LGHDT, CDR2 YNNKEL (reference sequence). In DNA form, the CDR3 reads TGTGCCAGCAGCCAAGATCTTGGCAGGTCCGCTTTCTTT. It codes for CASSQDLGRSAFF.

This clonotype was seen only a few times. The CDR3 nucleotides read TGCGCCAGCAGGGAGATCGGAGATACGCAGTATTTT. It encodes CASREIGDTQYF. The J gene is TRBJ2-3, the V gene TRBV5-1; D gene ambiguous. V dropped 5 bases and J dropped 5 bases, with 9 bases sitting between them. Per the germline V gene, CDR1 is SGHRS and CDR2 is YFSETQ. The CDR3 has 12 amino acids. Based on the CDR3 plus reference TRBV5-1 and TRBJ2-3, the full variable domain is KAGVTQTPRYLIKTRGQQVTLSCSPISGHRSVSWYQQTPGQGLQFLFEYFSETQRNKGNFPGRFSGRQFSNSRSEMNVSTLELGDSALYLCASREIGDTQYFGPGTRLTVL.

This clonotype came up a few times. The chain combines TRBV18 with TRBJ2-7; 9 bases agree with TRBD1. V gave up 3 bases and J gave up 6 bases; unmatched junction bases: 12. Germline values: CDR1 KGHSH, CDR2 LQKENI. CDR3 length equals 16 residues. The CDR3 protein is CASSPSQLQGASEQYF. As DNA, the CDR3 is TGTGCCAGCTCACCCTCTCAGTTACAGGGGGCGAGCGAGCAGTACTTC.

This clonotype came up a few times. V gene TRBV3-1 combines with J gene TRBJ2-7; D call uncertain. CDR1 and CDR2 (germline): LGHDT, YNNKEL (reference sequence). Deletions cut 0 bases from V and 6 bases from J, with 6 bases between. The CDR3 length is 12 residues. In DNA form, the CDR3 reads TGTGCCAGCAGCCAAGACCCCCTCGAGCAGTACTTC. Its translation is CASSQDPLEQYF.

This clonotype has only a few counts. The DNA for the CDR3 is TGTGCCAGCAGTTTCAGTTCCGCGGAGACCCAGTACTTC. Its protein is CASSFSSAETQYF. V is TRBV12-3 or TRBV12-4 and J is TRBJ2-5; D call uncertain. This CDR3 comprises 13 residues. Trimming shortened V by 3 bases and J by 5 bases, and 10 bases separated the two germline ends.

This clonotype came up many times. The chain couples TRBV12-3 or TRBV12-4 to TRBJ2-3; D not resolved. This CDR3 is 19 amino acids long. V lost 3 bases to trimming and J lost 0 bases, with 22 bases between them. The DNA for the CDR3 is TGTGCCAGCAGTTTTCCTGCGGAGACTCCTGGACGGAGCACAGATACGCAGTATTTT. The encoded protein is CASSFPAETPGRSTDTQYF.

This clonotype showed up many times. V usage is TRBV15 and J usage is TRBJ2-7; 12 bases are a match to TRBD1. The junction had 8 bases not matched to a gene; V was cut back by 0 bases and J by 5 bases. The CDR3 consists of 17 residues. The germline CDR1 and CDR2 sequences are LNHNV and YYDKDF (reference sequence). The CDR3 nucleotides are TGTGCCACCAGCAGAGATGGGGGACAGGGGGCGCTTAACGAGCAGTACGTC. Translating gives CATSRDGGQGALNEQYV.

This clonotype has at least ten counts. This chain uses TRBV5-6 with TRBJ1-1, with 7 bases aligning to TRBD1. The ends lost 1 base at V and 0 bases at J; junction bases unmatched: 9. The CDR3 consists of 17 residues. Germline V gene sequence: CDR1 SGHDT, CDR2 YYEEEE. The CDR3 loop reads CASSLKRDSLMNTEAFF. The CDR3 DNA reads as TGTGCCAGCAGCTTGAAACGGGACAGCCTCATGAACACTGAAGCTTTCTTT. The whole variable domain, remainder taken from reference TRBV5-6 and TRBJ1-1, is DAGVTQSPTHLIKTRGQQVTLRCSPKSGHDTVSWYQQALGQGPQFIFQYYEEEERQRGNFPDRFSGHQFPNYSSELNVNALLLGDSALYLCASSLKRDSLMNTEAFFGQGTRLTVV.

The chain joins TRBV7-2 to TRBJ2-2, with 8 bases lining up with TRBD2. Germline loops: CDR1 SGHTA, CDR2 FQGNSA. This CDR3 contains 16 residues. V dropped 4 bases and J dropped 6; count of bases not matched to a gene: 10. The CDR3 DNA reads as TGTGCCAGCAGCTCCAGGACTAGCTGGCTTGCCGGGGAGCTGTTTTTT. Its protein is CASSSRTSWLAGELFF.

This clonotype was detected a few times. The chain recombines TRBV11-2 with TRBJ2-1, with D possibly TRBD2 on 7 matching bases. With 4 bases removed from V and 1 base from J, the gap between germline ends came to 17 bases. The CDR3 is 17 amino acids. Germline V gives CDR1 SGHAT, CDR2 FQNNGV. The CDR3 DNA is TGTGCCAGCAGCTACGGACTGGGGGGGCAATCCTACAATGAGCAGTTCTTC. Protein product: CASSYGLGGQSYNEQFF.

In this sample, this clonotype turned up once. V is TRBV12-3 or TRBV12-4 and J is TRBJ2-5; no firm D call. The germline V and J ends were trimmed by 6 bases and 5 bases, with 13 bases remaining between them. The CDR3 loop spans 13 amino acids. CDR3 in amino acids: CASRRVAWETQYF. In DNA, the CDR3 is TGTGCCAGCAGAAGGGTAGCTTGGGAGACCCAGTACTTC.

This CDR3 is CASSQDGRGPNTEAFF. The DNA of the CDR3 is TGTGCCAGCAGCCAAGATGGGCGGGGGCCGAACACTGAAGCTTTCTTT. The chain has TRBV14 and TRBJ1-1, with TRBD1 as a possible D gene (6 bases). V lost 0 bases and J lost 1, with 12 bases in between. The germline V gene has CDR1 SGHDN and CDR2 FVKESK. The CDR3 consists of 16 residues.

This clonotype occurred a few times. The chain employs TRBV7-2 and TRBJ1-6; the match to TRBD1 covers 7 bases. This CDR3 contains 13 residues. The junction had 1 base not matched to a gene; V was cut back by 4 bases and J by 7 bases. Germline CDR1 reads SGHTA; CDR2 reads FQGNSA. CDR3 bases: TGTGCCAGCAGCTCGGACAGGAATTCACCCCTCCACTTT. Amino acid sequence: CASSSDRNSPLHF.

This clonotype was seen many times. The V and J genes are TRBV12-3 or TRBV12-4 and TRBJ2-5; D call uncertain. V gave up 3 bases and J gave up 5 bases, with 10 bases separating them. CDR3 size: 13 residues. CDR3: CASSFTQRETQYF. CDR3 bases: TGTGCCAGCAGTTTTACCCAAAGGGAGACCCAGTACTTC.

The sample holds a few counts of this clonotype. This chain uses TRBV12-3 or TRBV12-4 with TRBJ1-5; 7 bases map to TRBD1. The CDR3 runs to 14 residues. Germline trimming cut 2 bases from V and 2 bases from J; bases unmatched to any gene: 0. CDR3 sequence: CASSLTGGNQPQHF. In DNA, the CDR3 is TGTGCCAGCAGTTTAACAGGGGGCAATCAGCCCCAGCATTTT.

This chain uses TRBV27 with TRBJ2-7; D not certain. Trimming left V 0 bases short and J 8 bases short, with 17 bases between. The CDR3 runs 15 residues. Germline V gene data show CDR1 as MNHEY and CDR2 as SMNVEV (reference sequence). CDR3 sequence reads: CASSLSGKPPGKQYF. The CDR3 DNA sequence: TGTGCCAGCAGTTTATCGGGGAAACCCCCTGGAAAGCAGTACTTC.

The chain links TRBV11-2 to TRBJ2-7; weak D call: TRBD2 (5 bases). This CDR3 comprises 15 residues. Trimming left V 1 base short and J 1 base short, with 11 bases between. The germline V gene encodes CDR1 SGHAT and CDR2 FQNNGV. The DNA for the CDR3 is TGTGCCAGCAGCTTAGCTGTTAGCGTGTCCTACGAGCAGTACGTC. Amino acid sequence: CASSLAVSVSYEQYV.

The sample holds a few counts of this clonotype. The chain employs TRBV11-2 and TRBJ2-7, with D possibly TRBD2 on 5 matching bases. The CDR3 is 18 residues long. Germline V gene lookup returns CDR1 SGHAT and CDR2 FQNNGV. The V end lost 5 bases, the J end lost 0 bases, and 23 bases lay between the germline ends. The CDR3 DNA follows: TGTGCCAGCAGCCTCGATAATCATACGGGGTTGATCTCCTACGAGCAGTACTTC. It encodes CASSLDNHTGLISYEQYF.

V gene TRBV12-3 or TRBV12-4 combines with J gene TRBJ1-2, with D possibly being TRBD1 (5 bases). CDR3 size: 14 residues. V was pared by 3 bases and J by 4 bases, with 12 bases between. The CDR3 loop reads CASSFRGGFYGYTF. As DNA, the CDR3 is TGTGCCAGCAGTTTCCGGGGCGGCTTCTATGGCTACACCTTC.

This clonotype came up a few times. The chain employs TRBV7-2 and TRBJ2-5; TRBD2 is a possible D gene (6 bases). With 0 bases removed from V and 5 bases from J, the gap between germline ends came to 10 bases. Germline values: CDR1 SGHTA, CDR2 FQGNSA. This CDR3 contains 14 residues. Here the CDR3 reads CASSLARTMETQYF. In nucleotides, the CDR3 is TGTGCCAGCAGCTTAGCGCGGACTATGGAGACCCAGTACTTC. The full variable domain, its missing parts supplied by reference TRBV7-2 and TRBJ2-5, is GAGVSQSPSNKVTEKGKDVELRCDPISGHTALYWYRQSLGQGLEFLIYFQGNSAPDKSGLPSDRFSAERTGGSVSTLTIQRTQQEDSAVYLCASSLARTMETQYFGPGTRLLVL.

CDR3 bases: TGTGCCAGCTCACCCTCGGTGGGGGGCGTCGCAACTAATGAAAAACTGTTTTTT. This gives the protein CASSPSVGGVATNEKLFF. The chain recombines TRBV18 with TRBJ1-4, with D perhaps TRBD1 (6 bases). CDR3 size: 18 residues. Germline lookup yields CDR1 KGHSH and CDR2 LQKENI. Deletions cut 3 bases from V and 0 bases from J, with 17 bases between. Drawing the rest from reference TRBV18 and TRBJ1-4, the complete variable domain is NAGVMQNPRHLVRRRGQEARLRCSPMKGHSHVYWYRQLPEEGLKFMVYLQKENIIDESGMPKERFSAEFPKEGPSILRIQQVVRGDSAAYFCASSPSVGGVATNEKLFFGSGTQLSVL.

This rearrangement joins TRBV7-2 to TRBJ1-5; D gene ambiguous. Trimming pared 2 bases from V and 3 bases from J, leaving 8 bases between. This CDR3 region has 14 residues. CDR1 SGHTA and CDR2 FQGNSA come from the germline V gene. Here the CDR3 reads CASSLRGVNQPQHF. The CDR3 DNA follows: TGTGCCAGCAGCTTACGGGGAGTCAATCAGCCCCAGCATTTT. Full variable domain (remainder filled in from reference TRBV7-2 and TRBJ1-5): GAGVSQSPSNKVTEKGKDVELRCDPISGHTALYWYRQSLGQGLEFLIYFQGNSAPDKSGLPSDRFSAERTGGSVSTLTIQRTQQEDSAVYLCASSLRGVNQPQHFGDGTRLSIL.

This clonotype was detected only a few times. The V gene is TRBV20-1, the J gene TRBJ2-3; D remains unclear. Germline V lookup: CDR1 DFQATT, CDR2 SNEGSKA (reference sequence). V was pared by 5 bases and J by 1 base, with 10 bases between. CDR3 length: 13 residues. The DNA for the CDR3 is TGCAGTGCTCCCGGCCCGGGCACAGATACGCAGTATTTT. It specifies CSAPGPGTDTQYF.

This chain joins TRBV27 and TRBJ2-7; 7 nucleotides match TRBD1. V dropped 5 bases and J dropped 1; count of bases not matched to a gene: 5. This CDR3 is 14 amino acids long. CDR1 MNHEY and CDR2 SMNVEV come from the germline V gene (reference sequence). The CDR3 is CASSLDRDSYEQYV. CDR3 nucleotides: TGTGCCAGCAGTCTCGACAGGGATTCCTACGAGCAGTACGTC.

The genes are TRBV12-3 or TRBV12-4 and TRBJ2-3; no firm D call. Trimming took off 6 bases at V and 6 bases at J, with 13 bases between the two ends. CDR3 length equals 13 residues. The CDR3 DNA is TGTGCCAGCAGGCCGACTGGGTTGGATACGCAGTATTTT. This encodes CASRPTGLDTQYF.

This sequence joins TRBV6-6 and TRBJ2-5, with 11 bases fitting TRBD1. Germline V gene sequence: CDR1 MNHNY, CDR2 SVGAGI (reference sequence). The CDR3 contains 14 residues. After removal of 6 bases from V and 5 bases from J, the junction contained 5 bases not matched to a gene. CDR3 bases: TGTGCCAGCAGGGGGGACAGGGGGGTTGAGACCCAGTACTTC. It yields the protein CASRGDRGVETQYF.